This T cell receptor beta chain is from a study of T cells in Graves' hyperthyroidism and ophthalmopathy. Study results and caveats: Researchers found most expanded thyroid clonotypes above 0.001 in blood as well. Patients with ophthalmopathy were separated from those with stable hyperthyroidism by a 13 V-J model. Onset of ophthalmopathy came a median 6.5 months after the model predicted it.

The trim removed 4 bases at V and 3 bases at J, leaving 6 bases unmatched. Germline CDR1 is MNHNS and CDR2 is SASEGT. The CDR3 contains 15 residues. Amplified TCR beta CDR3 regions derived from RNA transcripts. Carried out on the TCR CDR3, a first-round RT-PCR used the HTBI primer set. TCRdb ran MiXCR on the multiplex PCR reads and lists one entry per CDR3 protein. The sample lists some 570,000 distinct CDR3 sequences, more than 15% occurring once. As concerns this clonotype: Its antigen is still unknown.

Diagnoses were established using clinical symptoms, serum thyroxine and TRAb, thyroid ultrasound and orbital computed tomography. The sequence derives from a young woman with Graves' ophthalmopathy. Sequencing was performed on blood. The chain has TRBV6-1 and TRBJ1-2; the match to TRBD1 covers 9 bases. The CDR3 region has the DNA TGTGCCAGCAGTGCGTACAGGGGGCGAGACTATGGCTACACCTTC. This encodes CASSAYRGRDYGYTF.